The 3 T cell receptor beta chains in this list originate from one sample, sequenced in a study of Graves' ophthalmopathy and Graves' hyperthyroidism. TCR beta CDR3 amplification used RNA transcripts. HTBI primers served in a first-round RT-PCR, which a second-round multiplex PCR followed. Each CDR3 protein gets one entry after TCRdb re-called the multiplex PCR reads with MiXCR. The top ten clones hold about 3.3% of a sample with hundreds of thousands of distinct CDR3 sequences, about 41% of them seen once. The sample consisted of peripheral blood. All receptors derive from an adult man with Graves' ophthalmopathy.

A note on this clonotype: The junction departs from the called germline gene at one end, perhaps through a read error. The V and J genes are TRBV9 and TRBJ2-2; D unclear. Germline-derived CDR1 and CDR2 are SGDLS and YYNGEE. This CDR3 region has 13 residues. The CDR3 reads CAGSIRNTGELFF. The CDR3 DNA sequence: TGTGCCGGCAGCATAAGAAACACCGGGGAGCTGTTTTTT.

Many counts were recorded for this clonotype. The chain is built from TRBV11-2 and TRBJ2-2; 9 nucleotides match TRBD2. Germline CDR1 SGHAT, CDR2 FQNNGV. CDR3 length: 15 residues. V was pared by 5 bases and J by 5 bases, with 6 bases of the junction left unmatched. The CDR3 reads CASSPLAGRTGELFF. For the CDR3, the DNA is TGTGCCAGCAGCCCGCTAGCGGGGAGGACCGGGGAGCTGTTTTTT.

This chain uses TRBV25-1 with TRBJ1-3, with 9 bases fitting TRBD1. CDR1 and CDR2 from the germline V gene are MGHDK and SYGVNS. There are 15 residues in the CDR3. V lost 0 bases to trimming and J lost 10 bases; unmatched junction nucleotides: 7. CDR3 sequence reads: CASSEYRTGEETIYF. Written as DNA, the CDR3 is TGTGCCAGCAGTGAATACAGGACAGGGGAAGAGACCATATATTTT. The full variable domain, completed using reference TRBV25-1 and TRBJ1-3, is EADIYQTPRYLVIGTGKKITLECSQTMGHDKMYWYQQDPGMELHLIHYSYGVNSTEKGDLSSESTVSRIRTEHFPLTLESARPSHTSQYLCASSEYRTGEETIYFGEGSWLTVV.